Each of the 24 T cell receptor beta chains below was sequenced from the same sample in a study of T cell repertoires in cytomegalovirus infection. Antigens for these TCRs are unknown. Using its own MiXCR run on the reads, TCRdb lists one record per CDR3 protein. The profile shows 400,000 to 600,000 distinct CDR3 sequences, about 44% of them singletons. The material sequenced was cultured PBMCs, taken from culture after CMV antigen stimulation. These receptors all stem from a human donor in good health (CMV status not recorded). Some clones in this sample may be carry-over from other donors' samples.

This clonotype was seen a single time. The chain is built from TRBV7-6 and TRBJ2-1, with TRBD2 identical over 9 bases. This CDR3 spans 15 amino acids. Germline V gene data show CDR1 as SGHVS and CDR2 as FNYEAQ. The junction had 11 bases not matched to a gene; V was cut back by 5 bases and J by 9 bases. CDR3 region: CASSPPASGISEQFF. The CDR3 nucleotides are TGTGCCAGCAGCCCCCCCGCTAGCGGGATTAGTGAGCAGTTCTTC.

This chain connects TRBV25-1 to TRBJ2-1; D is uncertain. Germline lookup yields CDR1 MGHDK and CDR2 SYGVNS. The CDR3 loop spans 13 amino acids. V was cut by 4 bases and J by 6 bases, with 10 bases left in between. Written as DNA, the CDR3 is TGTGCCAGCAGTGGGGTCTACTCCAATGAGCAGTTCTTC. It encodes CASSGVYSNEQFF.

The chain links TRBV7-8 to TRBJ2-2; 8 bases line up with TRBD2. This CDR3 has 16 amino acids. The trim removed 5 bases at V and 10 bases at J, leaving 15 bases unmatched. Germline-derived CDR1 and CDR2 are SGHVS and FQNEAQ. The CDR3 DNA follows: TGTGCCAGCAGCGAACTACCGGGACTAGTCTTGTCGGAGCTGTTTTTT. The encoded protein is CASSELPGLVLSELFF.

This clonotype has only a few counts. The CDR3 coding sequence is TGTGCTAGTGGTTCAGAAATCTATGGCTACACCTTC. Translating gives CASGSEIYGYTF. V usage is TRBV12-5 and J usage is TRBJ1-2; D is unresolved. Trimming cost V 4 bases and J 4 bases, with 7 bases left between them. Per the germline V gene, CDR1 is LGHNT and CDR2 is FRNRAP. CDR3 size: 12 residues.

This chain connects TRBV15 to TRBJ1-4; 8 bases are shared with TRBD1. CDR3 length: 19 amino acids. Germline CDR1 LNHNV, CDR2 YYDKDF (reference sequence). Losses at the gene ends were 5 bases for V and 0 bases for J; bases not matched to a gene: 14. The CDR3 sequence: CATSGKPGGARATNEKLFF. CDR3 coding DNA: TGTGCCACCAGCGGAAAACCAGGGGGCGCCAGGGCAACTAATGAAAAACTGTTTTTT.

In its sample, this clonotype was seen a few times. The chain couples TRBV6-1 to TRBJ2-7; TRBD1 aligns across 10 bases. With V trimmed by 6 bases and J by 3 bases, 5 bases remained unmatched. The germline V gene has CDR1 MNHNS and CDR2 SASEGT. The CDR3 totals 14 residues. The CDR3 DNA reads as TGTGCCAGCAGACCGGGACAGGGGTACTACGAGCAGTACTTC. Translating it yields CASRPGQGYYEQYF.

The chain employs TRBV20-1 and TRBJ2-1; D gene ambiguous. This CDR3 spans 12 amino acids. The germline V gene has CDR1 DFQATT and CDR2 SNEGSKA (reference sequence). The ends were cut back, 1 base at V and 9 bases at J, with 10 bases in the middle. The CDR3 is CSARGAVGEQFF. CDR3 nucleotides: TGCAGTGCTAGAGGTGCTGTCGGTGAGCAGTTCTTC.

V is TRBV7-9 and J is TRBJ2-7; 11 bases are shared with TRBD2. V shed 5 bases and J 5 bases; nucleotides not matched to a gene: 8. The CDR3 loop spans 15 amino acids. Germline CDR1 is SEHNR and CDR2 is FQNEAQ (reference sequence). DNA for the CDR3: TGTGCCAGCAGCCAACTAGCGGGAGATATAAACGAGCAGTACTTC. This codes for CASSQLAGDINEQYF.

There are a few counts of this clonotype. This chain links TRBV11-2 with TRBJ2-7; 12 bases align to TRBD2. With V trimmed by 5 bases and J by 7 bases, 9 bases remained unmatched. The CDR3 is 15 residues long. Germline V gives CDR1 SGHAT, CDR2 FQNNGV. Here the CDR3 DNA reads TGTGCCAGCAGCCCAACTAGCGGGAGGTCGAGAGAGCAGTACTTC. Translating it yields CASSPTSGRSREQYF.

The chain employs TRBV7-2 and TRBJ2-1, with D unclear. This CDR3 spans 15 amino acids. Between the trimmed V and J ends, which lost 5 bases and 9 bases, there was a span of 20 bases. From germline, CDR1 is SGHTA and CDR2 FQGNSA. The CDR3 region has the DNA TGTGCCAGCAGCCCTTCGATACTATCAACGGCTGAGCAGTTCTTC. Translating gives CASSPSILSTAEQFF.

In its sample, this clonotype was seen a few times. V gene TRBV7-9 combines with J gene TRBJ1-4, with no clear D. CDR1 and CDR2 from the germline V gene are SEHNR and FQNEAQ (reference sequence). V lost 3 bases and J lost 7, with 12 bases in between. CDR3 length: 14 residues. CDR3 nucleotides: TGTGCCAGCAGCTTGCCCGGAATGACTGAAAAACTGTTTTTT. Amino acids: CASSLPGMTEKLFF.

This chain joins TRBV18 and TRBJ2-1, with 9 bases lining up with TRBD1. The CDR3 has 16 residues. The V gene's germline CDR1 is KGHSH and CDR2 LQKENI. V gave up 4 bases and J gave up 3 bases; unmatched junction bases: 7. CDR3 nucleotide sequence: TGTGCCAGCTCACTAAACTGGGACAGGGTCTACAATGAGCAGTTCTTC. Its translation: CASSLNWDRVYNEQFF.

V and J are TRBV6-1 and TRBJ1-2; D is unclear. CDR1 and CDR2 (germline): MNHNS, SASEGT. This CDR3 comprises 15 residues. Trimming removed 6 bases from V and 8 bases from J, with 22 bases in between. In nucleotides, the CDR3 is TGTGCCAGCAGACTCGACCCCGGGAACAACTTCGGCTACACCTTC. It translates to CASRLDPGNNFGYTF.

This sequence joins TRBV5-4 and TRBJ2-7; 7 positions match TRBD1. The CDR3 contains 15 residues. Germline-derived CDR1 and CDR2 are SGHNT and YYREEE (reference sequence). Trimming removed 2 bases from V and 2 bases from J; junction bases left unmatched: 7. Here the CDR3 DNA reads TGTGCCAGCAGCTTCGCCTCCCAGGGGGCCTACGAGCAGTACTTC. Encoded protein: CASSFASQGAYEQYF.

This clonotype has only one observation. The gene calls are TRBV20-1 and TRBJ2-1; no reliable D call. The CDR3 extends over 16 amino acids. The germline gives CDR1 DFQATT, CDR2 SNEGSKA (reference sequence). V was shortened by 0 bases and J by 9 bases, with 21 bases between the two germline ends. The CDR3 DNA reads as TGCAGTGCTAGAGATACCGAAGAATTCATATTGGGTGAGCAGTTCTTC. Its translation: CSARDTEEFILGEQFF.

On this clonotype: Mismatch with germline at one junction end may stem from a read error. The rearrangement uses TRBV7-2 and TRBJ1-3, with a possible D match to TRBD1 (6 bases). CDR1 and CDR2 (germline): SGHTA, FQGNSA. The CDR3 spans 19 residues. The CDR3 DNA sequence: TGTGCCAGCAGATTAGCGGCAGGGGCCGCTTGGATCGCTGGAAACACCATATATTTT. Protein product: CASRLAAGAAWIAGNTIYF.

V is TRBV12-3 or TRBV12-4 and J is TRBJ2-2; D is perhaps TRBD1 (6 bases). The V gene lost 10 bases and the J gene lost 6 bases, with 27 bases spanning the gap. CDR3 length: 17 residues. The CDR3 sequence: CAIPKYRDLTGSGELFF. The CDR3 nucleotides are TGTGCCATCCCGAAATACAGGGATTTAACGGGCTCCGGGGAGCTGTTTTTT.

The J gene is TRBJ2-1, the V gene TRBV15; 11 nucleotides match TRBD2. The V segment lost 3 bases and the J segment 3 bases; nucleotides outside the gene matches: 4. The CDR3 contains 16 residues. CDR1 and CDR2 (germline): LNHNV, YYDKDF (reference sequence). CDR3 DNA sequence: TGTGCCACCAGCAGCCTTCTAGCGGGGGGCTACAATGAGCAGTTCTTC. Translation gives CATSSLLAGGYNEQFF.

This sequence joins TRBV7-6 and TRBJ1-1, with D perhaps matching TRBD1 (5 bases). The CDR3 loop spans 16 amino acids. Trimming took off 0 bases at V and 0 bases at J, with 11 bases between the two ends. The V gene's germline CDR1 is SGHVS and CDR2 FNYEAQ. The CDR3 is CASSLAYIQVNTEAFF. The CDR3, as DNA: TGTGCCAGCAGCTTAGCCTATATACAGGTGAACACTGAAGCTTTCTTT.

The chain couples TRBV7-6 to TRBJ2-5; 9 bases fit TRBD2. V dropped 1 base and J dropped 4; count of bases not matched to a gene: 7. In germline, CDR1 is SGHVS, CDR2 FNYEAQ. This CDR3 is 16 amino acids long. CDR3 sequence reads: CASSLGTSVLGETQYF. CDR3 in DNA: TGTGCCAGCAGCTTAGGGACTAGCGTGTTGGGAGAGACCCAGTACTTC.

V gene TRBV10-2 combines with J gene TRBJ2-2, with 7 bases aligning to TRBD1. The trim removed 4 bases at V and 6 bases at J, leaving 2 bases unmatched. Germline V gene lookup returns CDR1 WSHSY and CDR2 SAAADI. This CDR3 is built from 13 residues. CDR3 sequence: CASSGQGAGELFF. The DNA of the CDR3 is TGCGCCAGCAGTGGACAGGGAGCCGGGGAGCTGTTTTTT.

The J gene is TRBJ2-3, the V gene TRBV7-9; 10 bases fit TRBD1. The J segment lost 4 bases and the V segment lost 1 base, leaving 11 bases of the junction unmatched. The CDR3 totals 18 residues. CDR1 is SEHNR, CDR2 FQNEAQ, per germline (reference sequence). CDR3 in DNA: TGTGCCAGCAGCTTAGTCGGGGCCGACAGGGGGCTCCCAGATACGCAGTATTTT. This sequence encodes CASSLVGADRGLPDTQYF.

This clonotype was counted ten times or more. For the CDR3, the DNA is TGTGCCAGCAGCTTAAGGACTAGCGGTACCTACGAGCAGTACTTC. It yields the protein CASSLRTSGTYEQYF. The V call is TRBV7-2, the J call TRBJ2-7; TRBD2 agrees at 10 bases. V was pared by 2 bases and J by 2 bases, with 3 bases of the junction left unmatched. The V gene's germline CDR1 is SGHTA and CDR2 FQGNSA. The length of the CDR3 is 15 residues.

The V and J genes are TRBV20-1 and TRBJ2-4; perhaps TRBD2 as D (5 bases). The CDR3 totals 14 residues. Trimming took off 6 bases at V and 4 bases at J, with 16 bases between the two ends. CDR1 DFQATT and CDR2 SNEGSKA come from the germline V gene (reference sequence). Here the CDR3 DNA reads TGCAGTGCCCCCGAAACCTGGACTAAAAACATTCAGTACTTC. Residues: CSAPETWTKNIQYF.